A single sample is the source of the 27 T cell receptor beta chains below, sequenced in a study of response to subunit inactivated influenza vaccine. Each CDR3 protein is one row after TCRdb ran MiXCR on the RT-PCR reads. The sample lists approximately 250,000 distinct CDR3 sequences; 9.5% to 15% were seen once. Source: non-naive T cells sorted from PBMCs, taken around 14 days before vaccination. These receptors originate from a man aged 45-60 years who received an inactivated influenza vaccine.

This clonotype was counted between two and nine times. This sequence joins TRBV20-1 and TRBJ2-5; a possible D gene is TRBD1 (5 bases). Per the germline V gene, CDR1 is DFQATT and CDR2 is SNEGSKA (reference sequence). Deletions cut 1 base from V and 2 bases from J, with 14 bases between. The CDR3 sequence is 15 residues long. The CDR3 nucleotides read TGCAGTGCTAGAGGGTCGTCGACAGCTCAAGAGACCCAGTACTTC. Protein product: CSARGSSTAQETQYF.

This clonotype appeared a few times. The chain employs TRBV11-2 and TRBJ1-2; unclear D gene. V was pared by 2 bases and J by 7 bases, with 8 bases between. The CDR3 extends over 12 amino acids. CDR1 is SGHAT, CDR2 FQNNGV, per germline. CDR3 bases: TGTGCCAGCAGCTTATTGAGCGGTGGCTACACCTTC. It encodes CASSLLSGGYTF.

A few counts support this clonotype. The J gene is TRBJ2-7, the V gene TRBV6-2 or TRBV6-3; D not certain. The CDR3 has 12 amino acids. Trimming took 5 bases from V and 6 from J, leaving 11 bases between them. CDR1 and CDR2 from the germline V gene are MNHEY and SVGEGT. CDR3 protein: CASSPAFVEQYF. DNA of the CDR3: TGTGCCAGCAGTCCGGCTTTCGTCGAGCAGTACTTC.

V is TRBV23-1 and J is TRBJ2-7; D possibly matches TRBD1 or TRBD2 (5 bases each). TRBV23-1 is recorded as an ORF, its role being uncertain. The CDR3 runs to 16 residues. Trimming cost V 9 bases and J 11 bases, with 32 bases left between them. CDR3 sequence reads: CASRLIARDVCSREYF. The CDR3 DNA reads TGCGCCAGTCGCCTAATCGCCCGGGACGTTTGTTCCCGAGAGTACTTC.

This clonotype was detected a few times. The CDR3 is CASSVIRSGNTIYF. In DNA, the CDR3 is TGTGCCAGCAGTGTCATACGCTCTGGAAACACCATATATTTT. The chain couples TRBV2 to TRBJ1-3; D gene ambiguous. Trimming shortened V by 4 bases and J by 0 bases, and 7 bases separated the two germline ends. Germline loops: CDR1 SNHLY, CDR2 FYNNEI. This CDR3 is 14 amino acids long.

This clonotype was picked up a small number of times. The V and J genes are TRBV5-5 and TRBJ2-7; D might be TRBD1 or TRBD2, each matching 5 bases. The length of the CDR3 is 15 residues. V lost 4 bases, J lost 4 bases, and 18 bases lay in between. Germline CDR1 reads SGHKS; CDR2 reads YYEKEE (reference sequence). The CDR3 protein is CASSRTLGVDYEQYF. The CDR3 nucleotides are TGTGCCAGCAGCCGCACGTTGGGGGTTGATTACGAGCAGTACTTC.

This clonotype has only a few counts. CDR3 DNA sequence: TGTGCCAGCAGTGCCAACCCTCAATATGGGTATGGCGAGCAGTACTTC. This translates into CASSANPQYGYGEQYF. This rearrangement joins TRBV2 to TRBJ2-7; D is unclear. CDR1 and CDR2 (germline): SNHLY, FYNNEI. The CDR3 length is 16 residues. Trimming shortened V by 4 bases and J by 6 bases, and 22 bases separated the two germline ends.

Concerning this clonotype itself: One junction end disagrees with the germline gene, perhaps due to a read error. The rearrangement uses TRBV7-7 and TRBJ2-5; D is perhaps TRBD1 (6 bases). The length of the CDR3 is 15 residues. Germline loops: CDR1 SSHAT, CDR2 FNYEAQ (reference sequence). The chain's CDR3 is CASTSGTNSQETQYF. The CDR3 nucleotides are TGTGCTAGCACCTCCGGGACAAACTCCCAAGAGACCCAGTACTTC.

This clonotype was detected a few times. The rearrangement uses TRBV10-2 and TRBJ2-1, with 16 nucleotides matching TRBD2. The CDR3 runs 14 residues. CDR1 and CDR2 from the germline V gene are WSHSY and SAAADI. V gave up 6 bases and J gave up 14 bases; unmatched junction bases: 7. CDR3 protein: CASRTGTSGGAKFF. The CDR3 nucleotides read TGCGCCAGCAGGACCGGGACTAGCGGGGGGGCGAAGTTCTTC.

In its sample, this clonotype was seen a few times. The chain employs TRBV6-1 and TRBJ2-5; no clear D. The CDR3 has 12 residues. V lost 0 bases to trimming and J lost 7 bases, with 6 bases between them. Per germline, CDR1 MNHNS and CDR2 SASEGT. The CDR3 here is CASSEADGTQYF. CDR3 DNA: TGTGCCAGCAGTGAAGCGGATGGGACCCAGTACTTC.

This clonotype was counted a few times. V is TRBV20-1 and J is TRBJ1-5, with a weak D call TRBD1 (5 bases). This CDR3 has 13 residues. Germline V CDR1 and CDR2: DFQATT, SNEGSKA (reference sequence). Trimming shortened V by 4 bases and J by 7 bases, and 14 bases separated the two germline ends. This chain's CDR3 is CSATQGSGQPQHF. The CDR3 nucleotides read TGCAGTGCTACCCAGGGATCGGGGCAGCCCCAGCATTTT.

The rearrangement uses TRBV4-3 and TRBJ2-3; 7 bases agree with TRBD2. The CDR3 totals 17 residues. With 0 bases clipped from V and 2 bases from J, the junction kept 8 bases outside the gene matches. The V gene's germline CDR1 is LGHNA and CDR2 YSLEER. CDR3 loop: CASSQDVAAGTTDTQYF. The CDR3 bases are TGCGCCAGCAGCCAAGATGTAGCAGCGGGGACCACAGATACGCAGTATTTT.

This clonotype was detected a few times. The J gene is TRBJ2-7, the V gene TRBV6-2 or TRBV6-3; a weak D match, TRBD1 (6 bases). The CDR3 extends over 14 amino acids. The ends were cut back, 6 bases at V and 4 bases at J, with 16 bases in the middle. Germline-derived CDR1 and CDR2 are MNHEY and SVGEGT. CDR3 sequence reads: CASSRQDGWYEQYF. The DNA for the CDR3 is TGTGCCAGCAGCCGACAGGACGGCTGGTACGAGCAGTACTTC.

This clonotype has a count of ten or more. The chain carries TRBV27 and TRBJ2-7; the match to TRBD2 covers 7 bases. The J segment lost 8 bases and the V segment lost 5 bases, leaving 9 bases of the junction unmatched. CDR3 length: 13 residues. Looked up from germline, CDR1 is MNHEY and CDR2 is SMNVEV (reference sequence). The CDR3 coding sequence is TGTGCCAGCAGTGCCCTTGGGGGGGTGAAGCAGTACTTC. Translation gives CASSALGGVKQYF.

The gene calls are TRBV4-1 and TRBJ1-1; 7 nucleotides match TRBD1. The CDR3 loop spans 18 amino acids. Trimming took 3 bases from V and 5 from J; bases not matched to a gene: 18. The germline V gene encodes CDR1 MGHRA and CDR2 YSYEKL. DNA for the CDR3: TGCGCCAGCAGCCACCTTCCCCGAGGGGGCGTAATGGTAACTGAAGCTTTCTTT. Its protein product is CASSHLPRGGVMVTEAFF.

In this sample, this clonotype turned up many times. In DNA form, the CDR3 reads TGTGCCAGCAGCCAAAACAGGGGAAGGAACACTGAAGCTTTCTTT. It is translated as CASSQNRGRNTEAFF. V usage is TRBV4-2 and J usage is TRBJ1-1, with 7 bases that match TRBD1. The CDR3 sequence is 15 residues long. In germline, CDR1 is LGHNA, CDR2 YNFKEQ. The V gene end was trimmed by 2 bases and the J gene end by 1 base; junction bases not matched to a gene: 4.

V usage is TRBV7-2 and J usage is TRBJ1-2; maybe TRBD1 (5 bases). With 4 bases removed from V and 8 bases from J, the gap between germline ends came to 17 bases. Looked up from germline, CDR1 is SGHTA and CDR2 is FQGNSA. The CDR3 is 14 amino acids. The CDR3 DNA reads TGTGCCAGCAGCTCGGGACTGGGGTGGCGCGGCTACACCTTC. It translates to CASSSGLGWRGYTF.

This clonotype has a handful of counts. The CDR3 sequence: CASSRTGGGYTF. CDR3 in DNA: TGTGCCAGCAGTCGGACAGGGGGTGGCTACACCTTC. The rearrangement links TRBV28 to TRBJ1-2; 10 positions agree with TRBD1. The V and J ends lost 5 bases and 7 bases, in that order; junction bases with no gene match: 1. This CDR3 is built from 12 residues. CDR1 and CDR2 from the germline V gene are MDHEN and SYDVKM.

The CDR3: CASSAASHYGYTF. The CDR3 DNA follows: TGCGCCAGCAGCGCGGCAAGCCACTATGGCTACACCTTC. V and J are TRBV5-1 and TRBJ1-2, with D unresolved. V gave up 4 bases and J gave up 3 bases, with 10 bases separating them. Germline CDR1 is SGHRS and CDR2 is YFSETQ. The CDR3 consists of 13 residues. Full variable domain (remainder filled in from reference TRBV5-1 and TRBJ1-2): KAGVTQTPRYLIKTRGQQVTLSCSPISGHRSVSWYQQTPGQGLQFLFEYFSETQRNKGNFPGRFSGRQFSNSRSEMNVSTLELGDSALYLCASSAASHYGYTFGSGTRLTVV.

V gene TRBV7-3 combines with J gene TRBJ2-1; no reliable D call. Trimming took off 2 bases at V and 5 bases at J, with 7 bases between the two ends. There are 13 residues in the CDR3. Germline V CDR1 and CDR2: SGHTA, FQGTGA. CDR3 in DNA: TGTGCCAGCAGCTTATCTACGGACAATGAGCAGTTCTTC. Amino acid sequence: CASSLSTDNEQFF.

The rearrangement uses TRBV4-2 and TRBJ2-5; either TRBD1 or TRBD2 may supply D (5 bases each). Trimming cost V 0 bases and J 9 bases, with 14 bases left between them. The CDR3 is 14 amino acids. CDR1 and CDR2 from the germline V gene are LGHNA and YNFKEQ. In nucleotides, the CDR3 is TGTGCCAGCAGCCAAGATGAGGGAGAAGGGGCCCAGTACTTC. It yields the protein CASSQDEGEGAQYF.

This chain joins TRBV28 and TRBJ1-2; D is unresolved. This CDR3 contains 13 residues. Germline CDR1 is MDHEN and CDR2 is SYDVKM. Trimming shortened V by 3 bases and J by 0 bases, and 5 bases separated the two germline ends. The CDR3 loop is CASSFRANYGYTF. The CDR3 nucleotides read TGTGCCAGCAGTTTCAGAGCTAACTATGGCTACACCTTC.

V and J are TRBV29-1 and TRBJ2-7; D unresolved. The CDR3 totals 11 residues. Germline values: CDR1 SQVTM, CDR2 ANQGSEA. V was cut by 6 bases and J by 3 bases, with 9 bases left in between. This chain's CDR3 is CSVGRYYEQYF. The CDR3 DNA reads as TGCAGCGTCGGACGGTACTACGAGCAGTACTTC.

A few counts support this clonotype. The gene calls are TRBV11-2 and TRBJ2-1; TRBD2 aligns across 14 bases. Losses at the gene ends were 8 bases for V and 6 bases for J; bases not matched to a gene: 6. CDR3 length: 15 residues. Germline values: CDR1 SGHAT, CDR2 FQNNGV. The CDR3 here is CASGGTSGGPNEQFF. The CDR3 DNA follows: TGTGCCAGCGGCGGGACTAGCGGGGGACCCAATGAGCAGTTCTTC. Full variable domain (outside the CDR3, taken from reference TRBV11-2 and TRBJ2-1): EAGVAQSPRYKIIEKRQSVAFWCNPISGHATLYWYQQILGQGPKLLIQFQNNGVVDDSQLPKDRFSAERLKGVDSTLKIQPAKLEDSAVYLCASGGTSGGPNEQFFGPGTRLTVL.

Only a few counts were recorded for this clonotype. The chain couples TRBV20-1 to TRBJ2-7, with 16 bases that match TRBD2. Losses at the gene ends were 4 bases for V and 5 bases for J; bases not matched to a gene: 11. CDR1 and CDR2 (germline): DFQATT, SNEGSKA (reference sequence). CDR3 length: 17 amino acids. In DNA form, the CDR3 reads TGCAGTGCTACATCCGGGACTAGCGGGAGGGCCGGAAACGAGCAGTACTTC. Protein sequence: CSATSGTSGRAGNEQYF.

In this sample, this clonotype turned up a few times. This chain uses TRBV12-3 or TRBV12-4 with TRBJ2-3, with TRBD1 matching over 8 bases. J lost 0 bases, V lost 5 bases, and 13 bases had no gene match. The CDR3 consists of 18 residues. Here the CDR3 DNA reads TGTGCCAGCAGTCCGATAAAAGGGACAGGCGTGAGCACAGATACGCAGTATTTT. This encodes CASSPIKGTGVSTDTQYF.

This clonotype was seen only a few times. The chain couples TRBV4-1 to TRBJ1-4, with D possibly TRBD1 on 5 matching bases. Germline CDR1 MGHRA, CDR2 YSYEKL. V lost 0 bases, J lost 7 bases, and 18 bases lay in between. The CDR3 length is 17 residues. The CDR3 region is CASSQDRGGGFGEKLFF. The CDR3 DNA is TGCGCCAGCAGCCAAGATAGGGGAGGAGGGTTCGGTGAAAAACTGTTTTTT.